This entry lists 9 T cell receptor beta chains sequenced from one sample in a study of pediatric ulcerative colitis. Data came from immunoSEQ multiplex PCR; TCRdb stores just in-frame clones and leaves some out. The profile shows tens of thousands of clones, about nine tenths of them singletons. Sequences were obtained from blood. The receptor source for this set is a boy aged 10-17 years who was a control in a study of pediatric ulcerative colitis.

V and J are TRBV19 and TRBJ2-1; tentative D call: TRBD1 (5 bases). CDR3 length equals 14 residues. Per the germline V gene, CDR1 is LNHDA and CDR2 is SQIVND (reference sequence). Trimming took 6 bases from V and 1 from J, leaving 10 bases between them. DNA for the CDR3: TGTGCCAGTAGGGTGCAGGGTTCCTACAATGAGCAGTTCTTC. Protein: CASRVQGSYNEQFF. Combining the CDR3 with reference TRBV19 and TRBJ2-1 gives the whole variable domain DGGITQSPKYLFRKEGQNVTLSCEQNLNHDAMYWYRQDPGQGLRLIYYSQIVNDFQKGDIAEGYSVSREKKESFPLTVTSAQKNPTAFYLCASRVQGSYNEQFFGPGTRLTVL.

As DNA, the CDR3 is TGTGCCAGCAGCGAACGGCGGGAGGGAGCAGATACGCAGTATTTT. This translates into CASSERREGADTQYF. This chain uses TRBV9 with TRBJ2-3, with 9 positions matching TRBD2. Germline CDR1 and CDR2: SGDLS and YYNGEE. The CDR3 consists of 15 residues. V lost 3 bases and J lost 4; bases outside the gene matches: 6.

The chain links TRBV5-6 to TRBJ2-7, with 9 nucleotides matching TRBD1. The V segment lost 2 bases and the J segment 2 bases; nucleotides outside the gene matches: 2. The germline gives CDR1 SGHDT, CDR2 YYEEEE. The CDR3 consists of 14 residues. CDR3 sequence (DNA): TGTGCCAGCAGCTTCCGGACAGGGGCCTACGAGCAGTACTTC. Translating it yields CASSFRTGAYEQYF. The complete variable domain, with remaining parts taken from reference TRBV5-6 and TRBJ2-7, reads DAGVTQSPTHLIKTRGQQVTLRCSPKSGHDTVSWYQQALGQGPQFIFQYYEEEERQRGNFPDRFSGHQFPNYSSELNVNALLLGDSALYLCASSFRTGAYEQYFGPGTRLTVT.

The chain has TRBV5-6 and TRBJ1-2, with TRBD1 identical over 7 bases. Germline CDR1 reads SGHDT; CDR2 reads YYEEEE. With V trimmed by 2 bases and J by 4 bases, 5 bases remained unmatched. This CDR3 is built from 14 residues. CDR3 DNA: TGTGCCAGCAGCTTCAGGGGGGCCGGCTATGGCTACACCTTC. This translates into CASSFRGAGYGYTF.

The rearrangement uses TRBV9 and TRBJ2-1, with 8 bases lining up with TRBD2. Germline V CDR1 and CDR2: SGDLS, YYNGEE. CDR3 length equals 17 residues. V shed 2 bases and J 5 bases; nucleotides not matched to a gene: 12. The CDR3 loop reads CASSVRVGRREDNEQFF. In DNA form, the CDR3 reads TGTGCCAGCAGCGTCCGGGTGGGGCGGCGGGAGGACAATGAGCAGTTCTTC.

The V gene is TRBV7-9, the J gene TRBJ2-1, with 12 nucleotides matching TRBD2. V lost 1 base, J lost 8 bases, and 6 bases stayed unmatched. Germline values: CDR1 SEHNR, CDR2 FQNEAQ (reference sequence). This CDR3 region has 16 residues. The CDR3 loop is CASSLGLAGGPDEQFF. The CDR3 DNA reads TGTGCCAGCAGCTTAGGGCTAGCGGGAGGGCCCGATGAGCAGTTCTTC.

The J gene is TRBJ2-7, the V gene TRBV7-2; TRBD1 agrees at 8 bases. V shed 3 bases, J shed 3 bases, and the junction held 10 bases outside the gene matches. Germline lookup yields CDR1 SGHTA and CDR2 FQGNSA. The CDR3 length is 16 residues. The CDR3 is CASSFNEGQDNYEQYF. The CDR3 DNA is TGTGCCAGCAGCTTCAACGAGGGACAGGACAACTACGAGCAGTACTTC.

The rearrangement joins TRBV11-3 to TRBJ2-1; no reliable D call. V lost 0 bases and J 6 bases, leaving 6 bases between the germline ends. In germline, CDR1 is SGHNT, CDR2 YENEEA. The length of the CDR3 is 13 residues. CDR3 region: CASSLDVGNEQFF. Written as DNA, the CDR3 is TGTGCCAGCAGCTTAGATGTGGGCAATGAGCAGTTCTTC. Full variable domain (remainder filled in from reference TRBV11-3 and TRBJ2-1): EAGVVQSPRYKIIEKKQPVAFWCNPISGHNTLYWYLQNLGQGPELLIRYENEEAVDDSQLPKDRFSAERLKGVDSTLKIQPAELGDSAVYLCASSLDVGNEQFFGPGTRLTVL.

CDR3 DNA: TGCAGCGTTGACGTCGGGACTTCCAACTATGGCTACACCTTC. It yields the protein CSVDVGTSNYGYTF. The V gene is TRBV29-1, the J gene TRBJ1-2, with D perhaps TRBD1 (5 bases). V was cut by 3 bases and J by 2 bases, with 13 bases left in between. This CDR3 contains 14 residues. Per germline, CDR1 SQVTM and CDR2 ANQGSEA.